This T cell receptor beta chain was retrieved from a study of human thymus T cells. Study observations and caveats: A high degree of thymic repertoire overlap among unrelated individuals was reported in related research. Thymic and blood repertoires appeared to show biased V and J gene usage.

Germline CDR1 SEHNR, CDR2 FQNEAQ (reference sequence). The CDR3 contains 16 residues. Trimming removed 7 bases from V and 0 bases from J, with 16 bases in between. As to this clone: Its antigen is as yet unknown.

Corrective heart surgery yielded resections, and these provided the thymus tissue. Donors were healthy Finnish infants having corrective surgery for congenital heart defects. Produced via immunoSEQ multiplex PCR; TCRdb's table is partial and in-frame only. The table has some 120,000 clones, around 94% seen once. The sample taken for sequencing was thymus tissue. The rearrangement links TRBV7-9 to TRBJ1-3; no clear D gene. The clonotype comes from a boy in the first two years of life with a congenital heart defect but otherwise immunologically healthy. The CDR3 is CASTPARWDSGNTIYF. As DNA, the CDR3 is TGTGCCAGCACCCCCGCCCGTTGGGACTCTGGAAACACCATATATTTT.